The 20 T cell receptor beta chains below were found in one sample sequenced in a study of ipilimumab plus nivolumab after autologous stem cell transplantation. TCRdb keeps only in-frame clones here, not all; method: immunoSEQ multiplex PCR. The table includes roughly 40,000 clones, 80% to 95% detected once. The input for sequencing was PBMCs, taken in a trial of ipilimumab plus nivolumab as post-transplant consolidation. The receptors were gathered from a male donor with multiple myeloma.

This clone was counted between two and nine times. The V gene is TRBV7-2, the J gene TRBJ2-6; 7 bases line up with TRBD1. Germline trimming cut 5 bases from V and 0 bases from J; bases unmatched to any gene: 7. This CDR3 comprises 17 residues. CDR1 is SGHTA, CDR2 FQGNSA, per germline. The DNA of the CDR3 is TGTGCCAGCAGCGCCCGGGGACAGCTCTCTGGGGCCAACGTCCTGACTTTC. It translates to CASSARGQLSGANVLTF.

V and J are TRBV7-3 and TRBJ2-3; D remains unclear. Germline CDR1 is SGHTA and CDR2 is FQGTGA. CDR3 length: 13 residues. V lost 0 bases, J lost 8 bases, and 9 bases lay in between. The CDR3 DNA is TGTGCCAGCAGCTTAACAAGGGTGGCTACGCAGTATTTT. Translated: CASSLTRVATQYF.

CDR3 bases: TGTGCCACCCGGACAGGCAACACTGAAGCTTTCTTT. Translated, it gives CATRTGNTEAFF. This sequence joins TRBV28 and TRBJ1-1; 7 bases align to TRBD1. With 10 bases clipped from V and 2 bases from J, the junction kept 4 bases outside the gene matches. The germline V gene encodes CDR1 MDHEN and CDR2 SYDVKM. The CDR3 consists of 12 residues.

V gene TRBV7-9 combines with J gene TRBJ2-1; 12 nucleotides line up with TRBD2. Germline V gene sequence: CDR1 SEHNR, CDR2 FQNEAQ (reference sequence). V lost 5 bases, J lost 15 bases, and 11 bases stayed unmatched. CDR3 length: 14 amino acids. The CDR3 DNA is TGTGCCAGCAGCCTAGGACTAGCGGGAAGTATTAGGTTCTTC. Amino acid sequence: CASSLGLAGSIRFF.

This chain uses TRBV19 with TRBJ2-7, with TRBD1 matching 7 bases. V was clipped by 4 bases and J by 5 bases; unmatched bases: 5. This CDR3 has 13 amino acids. The germline gives CDR1 LNHDA, CDR2 SQIVND (reference sequence). The CDR3 DNA reads TGTGCCAGTAGTACCAGGGACAGTAACGAGCAGTACTTC. This sequence encodes CASSTRDSNEQYF.

V gene TRBV27 combines with J gene TRBJ1-5; a possible D gene is TRBD1 (5 bases). The CDR3 length is 14 residues. Germline V CDR1 and CDR2: MNHEY, SMNVEV (reference sequence). V was cut by 3 bases and J by 5 bases, with 11 bases left in between. The CDR3 loop reads CASSFRGQYQPQHF. The CDR3 DNA is TGTGCCAGCAGTTTTAGGGGTCAGTATCAGCCCCAGCATTTT.

The chain is built from TRBV18 and TRBJ1-6; D is ambiguous. Germline V lookup: CDR1 KGHSH, CDR2 LQKENI. Trimming left V 2 bases short and J 8 bases short, with 10 bases between. This CDR3 is 14 amino acids long. The CDR3 is CASSPGVSDSPLHF. The CDR3 region has the DNA TGTGCCAGCTCACCAGGGGTTTCAGATTCACCCCTCCACTTT.

The chain links TRBV28 to TRBJ1-2; D remains ambiguous. The ends were cut back, 4 bases at V and 4 bases at J, with 10 bases in the middle. Germline CDR1 is MDHEN and CDR2 is SYDVKM. The CDR3 is 13 residues long. The CDR3 is CASSSLRSYGYTF. The CDR3, as DNA: TGTGCCAGCAGTTCGCTACGGAGCTATGGCTACACCTTC.

The V call is TRBV19, the J call TRBJ1-2; 7 positions match TRBD1. After removal of 8 bases from V and 4 bases from J, the junction contained 19 bases not matched to a gene. This CDR3 comprises 17 residues. The germline CDR1 and CDR2 sequences are LNHDA and SQIVND (reference sequence). The CDR3 nucleotides read TGTGCCAGTCGAAACCCGCTGAACAGGGGTCGATCCTATGGCTACACCTTC. Protein sequence: CASRNPLNRGRSYGYTF.

The V call is TRBV27, the J call TRBJ1-1; no firm D call. Trimming left V 6 bases short and J 2 bases short, with 7 bases between. Germline loops: CDR1 MNHEY, CDR2 SMNVEV (reference sequence). This CDR3 is 12 amino acids long. CDR3 loop: CASRRLNTEAFF. The CDR3 bases are TGTGCCAGCAGGCGGTTAAACACTGAAGCTTTCTTT.

This clone was seen just once. V and J are TRBV5-1 and TRBJ1-2; D is perhaps TRBD1 (6 bases). Germline V lookup: CDR1 SGHRS, CDR2 YFSETQ. Trimming cost V 1 base and J 7 bases, with 11 bases left between them. CDR3 length equals 13 residues. This chain's CDR3 is CASSLKGEGGYTF. As DNA, the CDR3 is TGCGCCAGCAGCTTGAAGGGGGAGGGTGGCTACACCTTC.

The CDR3 sequence is CASSHRRDGPYGYTF. The CDR3 region has the DNA TGTGCCAGCAGCCACAGAAGGGACGGTCCCTATGGCTACACCTTC. The chain links TRBV14 to TRBJ1-2; D is possibly TRBD1 (5 bases). This CDR3 is 15 amino acids long. The germline gives CDR1 SGHDN, CDR2 FVKESK. V lost 3 bases and J lost 4, with 15 bases in between.

The chain links TRBV7-3 to TRBJ2-2; 10 bases match TRBD2. The CDR3 extends over 14 amino acids. CDR1 SGHTA and CDR2 FQGTGA come from the germline V gene. The trim removed 4 bases at V and 5 bases at J, leaving 1 base unmatched. As DNA, the CDR3 is TGTGCCAGCAGCTCGACTAGCGGGACCGGGGAGCTGTTTTTT. It yields the protein CASSSTSGTGELFF.

The V and J genes are TRBV27 and TRBJ2-7; 10 bases map to TRBD1. CDR1 is MNHEY, CDR2 SMNVEV, per germline (reference sequence). CDR3 size: 15 residues. V lost 0 bases and J lost 7; bases outside the gene matches: 6. CDR3 coding DNA: TGTGCCAGCAGTTTATCGGGACAGGGGCCGTCAGAGCAGTACTTC. It specifies CASSLSGQGPSEQYF.

The J gene is TRBJ1-1, the V gene TRBV29-1; no clear D. This CDR3 is built from 13 residues. Germline V gives CDR1 SQVTM, CDR2 ANQGSEA. V was trimmed by 4 bases and J by 3 bases, leaving 12 bases between them. This CDR3 reads CSVGEGLYTEAFF. CDR3 nucleotides: TGCAGCGTTGGAGAGGGCCTATACACTGAAGCTTTCTTT.

This chain links TRBV29-1 with TRBJ2-1; D tentatively fits TRBD1 or TRBD2 (5 bases each). The V end was cut by 7 bases, the J end by 5 bases, with 15 bases between. CDR1 is SQVTM, CDR2 ANQGSEA, per germline. The CDR3 has 13 amino acids. CDR3 sequence (DNA): TGCAGCGGGGGTCAGGGACCGCACAATGAGCAGTTCTTC. Translated: CSGGQGPHNEQFF.

The V gene is TRBV14, the J gene TRBJ1-4; D is unclear. Germline V gives CDR1 SGHDN, CDR2 FVKESK. CDR3 length: 13 amino acids. Deletions cut 5 bases from V and 4 bases from J, with 8 bases between. The CDR3 sequence is CASSKLGNEKLFF. In DNA form, the CDR3 reads TGTGCCAGCAGCAAGCTGGGTAATGAAAAACTGTTTTTT.

The V gene is TRBV2, the J gene TRBJ2-7; possibly TRBD1 for D (5 bases). The CDR3 has 12 amino acids. Between the trimmed V and J ends, which lost 2 bases and 3 bases, there was a span of 5 bases. The germline gives CDR1 SNHLY, CDR2 FYNNEI. CDR3 protein: CASSETGYEQYF. CDR3 DNA sequence: TGTGCCAGCAGTGAAACAGGCTACGAGCAGTACTTC.

V is TRBV5-6 and J is TRBJ2-1, with TRBD2 matching 10 bases. The germline V gene has CDR1 SGHDT and CDR2 YYEEEE. The CDR3 is made up of 16 amino acids. The junction had 9 bases not matched to a gene; V was cut back by 6 bases and J by 3 bases. CDR3 in amino acids: CASTPIASGSYNEQFF. Here the CDR3 DNA reads TGTGCCAGCACCCCGATCGCTAGCGGGAGCTACAATGAGCAGTTCTTC.

This chain uses TRBV19 with TRBJ2-7, with TRBD2 identical over 11 bases. Germline V gene lookup returns CDR1 LNHDA and CDR2 SQIVND (reference sequence). V lost 5 bases to trimming and J lost 3 bases; unmatched junction nucleotides: 3. This CDR3 spans 14 amino acids. The CDR3 reads CASSLTSGIYEQYF. The CDR3, as DNA: TGTGCCAGTAGTTTGACTAGCGGGATCTACGAGCAGTACTTC.